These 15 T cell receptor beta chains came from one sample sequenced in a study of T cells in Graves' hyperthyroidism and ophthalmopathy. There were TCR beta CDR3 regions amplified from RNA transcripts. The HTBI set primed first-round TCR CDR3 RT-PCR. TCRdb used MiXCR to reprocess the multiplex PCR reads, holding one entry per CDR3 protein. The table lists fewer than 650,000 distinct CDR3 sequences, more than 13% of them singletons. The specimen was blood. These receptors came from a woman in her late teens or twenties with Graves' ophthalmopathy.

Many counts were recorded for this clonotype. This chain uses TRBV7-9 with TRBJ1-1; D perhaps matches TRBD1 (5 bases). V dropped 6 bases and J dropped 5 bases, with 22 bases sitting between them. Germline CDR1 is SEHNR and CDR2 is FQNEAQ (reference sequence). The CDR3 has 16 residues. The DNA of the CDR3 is TGTGCCAGCAGACCCCCACAAGGGCGGAAGGGGACTGAAGCTTTCTTT. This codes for CASRPPQGRKGTEAFF.

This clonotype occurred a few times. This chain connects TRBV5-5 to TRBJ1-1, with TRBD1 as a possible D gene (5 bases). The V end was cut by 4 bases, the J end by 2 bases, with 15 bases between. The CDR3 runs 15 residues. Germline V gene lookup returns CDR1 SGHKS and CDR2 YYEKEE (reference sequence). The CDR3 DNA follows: TGTGCCAGCAGCCTCCAGACTGACAGAAACACTGAAGCTTTCTTT. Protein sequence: CASSLQTDRNTEAFF.

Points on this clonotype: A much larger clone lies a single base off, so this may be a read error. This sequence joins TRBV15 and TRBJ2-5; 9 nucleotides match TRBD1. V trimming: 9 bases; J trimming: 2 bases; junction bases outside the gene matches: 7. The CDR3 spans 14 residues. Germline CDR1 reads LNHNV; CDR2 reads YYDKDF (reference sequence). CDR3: CATRQDRGQETQYF. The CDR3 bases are TGTGCCACGCGCCAGGACAGGGGTCAAGAGACCCAGTACTTC.

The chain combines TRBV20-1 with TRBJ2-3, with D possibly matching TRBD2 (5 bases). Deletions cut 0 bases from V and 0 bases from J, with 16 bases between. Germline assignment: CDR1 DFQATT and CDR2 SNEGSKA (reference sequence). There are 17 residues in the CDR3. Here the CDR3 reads CSARDLGGWISTDTQYF. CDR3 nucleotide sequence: TGCAGTGCTAGAGATCTCGGAGGCTGGATCAGCACAGATACGCAGTATTTT.

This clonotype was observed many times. The CDR3 DNA sequence: TGCAGTGCCATAGGGACAGGGGGCAATGGCTACACCTTC. This translates into CSAIGTGGNGYTF. The rearrangement uses TRBV20-1 and TRBJ1-2; 12 nucleotides align to TRBD1. Germline V gene lookup returns CDR1 DFQATT and CDR2 SNEGSKA (reference sequence). The CDR3 is 13 amino acids. J gave up 6 bases and V 6 bases, and 5 bases lay outside the gene matches.

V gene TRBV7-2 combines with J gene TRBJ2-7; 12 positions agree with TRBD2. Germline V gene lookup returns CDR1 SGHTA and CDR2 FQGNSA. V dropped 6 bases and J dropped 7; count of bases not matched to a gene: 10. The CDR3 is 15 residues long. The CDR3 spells CASRPGTSGYYEQYF. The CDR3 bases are TGTGCCAGCAGACCAGGGACTAGCGGGTACTATGAGCAGTACTTC.

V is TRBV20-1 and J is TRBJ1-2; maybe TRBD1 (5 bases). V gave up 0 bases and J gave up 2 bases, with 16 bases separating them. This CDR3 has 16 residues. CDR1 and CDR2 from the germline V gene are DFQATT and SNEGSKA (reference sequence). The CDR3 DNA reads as TGCAGTGCTAGAGATCTACAGGCAGGGCCCAACTATGGCTACACCTTC. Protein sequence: CSARDLQAGPNYGYTF.

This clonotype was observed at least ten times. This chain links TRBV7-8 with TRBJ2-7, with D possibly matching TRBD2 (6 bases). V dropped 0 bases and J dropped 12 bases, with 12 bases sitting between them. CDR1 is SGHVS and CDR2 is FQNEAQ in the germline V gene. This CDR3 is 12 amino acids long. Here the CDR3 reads CASSLAAGSWYF. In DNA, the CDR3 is TGTGCCAGCAGCTTAGCGGCGGGAAGTTGGTACTTC.

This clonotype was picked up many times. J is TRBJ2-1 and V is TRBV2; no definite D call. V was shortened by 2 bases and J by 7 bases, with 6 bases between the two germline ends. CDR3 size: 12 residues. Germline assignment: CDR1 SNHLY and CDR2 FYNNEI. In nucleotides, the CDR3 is TGTGCCAGCAGTGAACGTAGGAATGAGCAGTTCTTC. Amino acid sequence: CASSERRNEQFF.

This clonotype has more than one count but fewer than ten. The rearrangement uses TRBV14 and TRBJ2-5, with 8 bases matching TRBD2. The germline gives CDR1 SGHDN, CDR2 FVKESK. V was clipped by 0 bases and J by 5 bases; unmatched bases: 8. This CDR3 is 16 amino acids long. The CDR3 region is CASSQDRSGRRETQYF. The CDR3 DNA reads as TGTGCCAGCAGCCAAGATAGAAGCGGGAGAAGGGAGACCCAGTACTTC.

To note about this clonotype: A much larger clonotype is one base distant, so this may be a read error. The CDR3 reads CASSLWVGFPYEQCF. The CDR3, as DNA: TGTGCCAGCAGCTTGTGGGTCGGCTTCCCCTACGAGCAGTGCTTC. The J gene is TRBJ2-7, the V gene TRBV5-6; no definite D call. CDR3 length equals 15 residues. Germline assignment: CDR1 SGHDT and CDR2 YYEEEE.

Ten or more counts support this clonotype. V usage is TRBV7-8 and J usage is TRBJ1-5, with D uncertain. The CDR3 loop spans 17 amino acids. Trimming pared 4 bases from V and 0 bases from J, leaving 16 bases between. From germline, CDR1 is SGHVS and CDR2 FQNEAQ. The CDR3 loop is CASSSGVRTHSNQPQHF. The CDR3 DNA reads TGTGCCAGCAGCTCCGGTGTGCGGACCCATAGCAATCAGCCCCAGCATTTT. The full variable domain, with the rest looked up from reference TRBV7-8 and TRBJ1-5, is GAGVSQSPRYKVAKRGQDVALRCDPISGHVSLFWYQQALGQGPEFLTYFQNEAQLDKSGLPSDRFFAERPEGSVSTLKIQRTQQEDSAVYLCASSSGVRTHSNQPQHFGDGTRLSIL.

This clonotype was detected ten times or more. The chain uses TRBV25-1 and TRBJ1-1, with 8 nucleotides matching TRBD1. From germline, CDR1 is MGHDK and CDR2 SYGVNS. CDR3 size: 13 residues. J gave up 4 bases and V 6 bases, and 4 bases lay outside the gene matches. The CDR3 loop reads CASRAGTGTEAFF. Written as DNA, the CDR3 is TGTGCCAGCAGGGCTGGGACAGGCACTGAAGCTTTCTTT.

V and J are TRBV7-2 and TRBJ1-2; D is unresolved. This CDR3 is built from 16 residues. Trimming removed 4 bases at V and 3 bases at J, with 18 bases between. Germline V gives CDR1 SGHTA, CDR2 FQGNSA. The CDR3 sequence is CASSSLRISPHYGYTF. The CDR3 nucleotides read TGTGCCAGCAGCTCCCTAAGAATAAGCCCGCACTATGGCTACACCTTC.

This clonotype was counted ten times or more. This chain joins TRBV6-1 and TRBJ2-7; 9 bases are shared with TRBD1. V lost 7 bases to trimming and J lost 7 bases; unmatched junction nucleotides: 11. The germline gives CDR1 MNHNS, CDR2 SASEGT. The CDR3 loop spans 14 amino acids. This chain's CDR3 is CASIKGDRGVEQYF. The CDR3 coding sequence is TGTGCCAGCATAAAAGGCGACAGGGGGGTTGAGCAGTACTTC.